This T cell receptor (beta chain) originates from a study of blood T cell repertoires in COVID-19. Study overall: Donors in the United States, Italy and Spain gave samples during acute or convalescent COVID-19. PBMCs, B-cell-depleted T cells, or T cells were the source of the cDNA or gDNA that made up the material.

Authors' processing steps: Reference gene primers were amplified, and this amplification served to estimate nucleated cell counts. Data came from immunoSEQ multiplex PCR; TCRdb stores just in-frame clones and leaves some out. V and J calls and clone size are given by that table; D and trimming were obtained from the DNA. This table holds about 230,000 clones, around 83% found once. The V end was cut by 0 bases, the J end by 0 bases, with 8 bases between. Per germline, CDR1 GTSNPN and CDR2 SVGIG (reference sequence). The CDR3 extends over 15 amino acids. This clone was detected ten times or more. Material: peripheral blood. V is TRBV30 and J is TRBJ2-2; D is unresolved. The sequence was obtained from a man older than 75 with acute or convalescent COVID-19. The CDR3 DNA sequence: TGTGCCTGGAGTGTAACTATATCGAACACCGGGGAGCTGTTTTTT. It codes for CAWSVTISNTGELFF.